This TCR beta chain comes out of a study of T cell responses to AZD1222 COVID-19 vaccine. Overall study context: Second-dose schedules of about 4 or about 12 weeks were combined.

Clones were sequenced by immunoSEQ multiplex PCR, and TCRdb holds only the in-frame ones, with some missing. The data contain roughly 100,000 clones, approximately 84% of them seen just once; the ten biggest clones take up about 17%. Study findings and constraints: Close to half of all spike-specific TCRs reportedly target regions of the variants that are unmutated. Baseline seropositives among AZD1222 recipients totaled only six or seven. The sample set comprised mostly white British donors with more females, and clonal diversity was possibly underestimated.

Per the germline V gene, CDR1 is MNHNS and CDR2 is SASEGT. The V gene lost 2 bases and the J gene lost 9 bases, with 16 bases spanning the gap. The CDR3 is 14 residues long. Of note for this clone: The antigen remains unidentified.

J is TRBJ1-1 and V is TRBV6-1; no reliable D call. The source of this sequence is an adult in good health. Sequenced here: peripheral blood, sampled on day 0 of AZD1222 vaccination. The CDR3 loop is CASSELFPSPKAFF. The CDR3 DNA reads TGTGCCAGCAGTGAATTGTTCCCCAGCCCCAAAGCTTTCTTT.